A single sample gave rise to the 18 T cell receptor beta chains below, sequenced in a study of OX40 agonist ivuxolimab in advanced cancers. TCRdb's table, derived via immunoSEQ multiplex PCR, lists solely in-frame clones and lacks some. Of 33,000 or so clones listed, under 85% were seen once; the top ten hold roughly 13%. The sequenced sample was CD4+ or CD8+ T cells sorted from blood, obtained in a trial of the OX40 agonist ivuxolimab. All receptors come from an adult with an advanced solid tumor such as melanoma, head and neck, liver or kidney cancer.

The genes are TRBV6-1 and TRBJ1-1; weak D call: TRBD1 (6 bases). Germline-derived CDR1 and CDR2 are MNHNS and SASEGT. Trimming left V 7 bases short and J 8 bases short, with 17 bases between. The CDR3 is made up of 13 amino acids. The CDR3 protein is CASTTQGSQEAFF. In DNA, the CDR3 is TGTGCCAGCACAACACAGGGAAGTCAGGAAGCTTTCTTT.

V gene TRBV7-2 combines with J gene TRBJ1-1; perhaps TRBD1 as D (5 bases). The germline V and J ends were trimmed by 8 bases and 4 bases, with 14 bases remaining between them. This CDR3 spans 13 amino acids. Germline V CDR1 and CDR2: SGHTA, FQGNSA. DNA for the CDR3: TGTGCCAGCTGCCGGGGGGGAGTCACTGAAGCTTTCTTT. Translation: CASCRGGVTEAFF.

This sequence joins TRBV9 and TRBJ2-5; TRBD1 agrees at 10 bases. With V trimmed by 6 bases and J by 3 bases, 5 bases remained unmatched. CDR1 is SGDLS, CDR2 YYNGEE, per germline. The CDR3 contains 14 residues. The CDR3 coding sequence is TGTGCCAGCACCGAAGGACAGGGGGAAGAGACCCAGTACTTC. Its translation: CASTEGQGEETQYF.

CDR3 nucleotide sequence: TGTGCCATCAGTGAGGGGGCCAATCAGCCCCAGCATTTT. Its translation is CAISEGANQPQHF. The chain carries TRBV10-3 and TRBJ1-5, with a weak D call TRBD1 (5 bases). The CDR3 runs 13 residues. Per the germline V gene, CDR1 is ENHRY and CDR2 is SYGVKD. Trimming cost V 2 bases and J 3 bases, with 5 bases left between them.

The chain has TRBV29-1 and TRBJ1-3; D possibly corresponds to TRBD1 (6 bases). The CDR3 is 15 residues long. Trimming stripped 7 bases from V and 0 bases from J, with 16 bases between. The germline CDR1 and CDR2 sequences are SQVTM and ANQGSEA. For the CDR3, the DNA is TGCAGCGCCGGGGGGGGCCCTAACTCTGGAAACACCATATATTTT. It encodes CSAGGGPNSGNTIYF. The full variable domain, with the rest looked up from reference TRBV29-1 and TRBJ1-3, is SAVISQKPSRDICQRGTSLTIQCQVDSQVTMMFWYRQQPGQSLTLIATANQGSEATYESGFVIDKFPISRPNLTFSTLTVSNMSPEDSSIYLCSAGGGPNSGNTIYFGEGSWLTVV.

The chain carries TRBV6-6 and TRBJ2-4; D unclear. The CDR3 contains 16 residues. V lost 6 bases, J lost 0 bases, and 15 bases lay in between. Germline CDR1 reads MNHNY; CDR2 reads SVGAGI (reference sequence). The CDR3 coding sequence is TGTGCCAGCAGCCAAACGGGCCGACTAGCCAAAAACATTCAGTACTTC. As protein: CASSQTGRLAKNIQYF.

The rearrangement uses TRBV2 and TRBJ1-1, with 8 bases fitting TRBD1. This CDR3 comprises 16 residues. Germline lookup yields CDR1 SNHLY and CDR2 FYNNEI. The V segment lost 7 bases and the J segment 2 bases; nucleotides outside the gene matches: 12. The chain's CDR3 is CASNLRTGRGNTEAFF. Here the CDR3 DNA reads TGTGCCAGCAACTTGAGGACAGGGCGGGGAAACACTGAAGCTTTCTTT.

The chain employs TRBV9 and TRBJ1-1; TRBD1 matches at 10 bases. This CDR3 is 17 amino acids long. CDR1 SGDLS and CDR2 YYNGEE come from the germline V gene. The ends lost 2 bases at V and 3 bases at J; junction bases unmatched: 10. DNA for the CDR3: TGTGCCAGCAGCGTCGCCGGGACAGGGGACGACCACACTGAAGCTTTCTTT. Translated: CASSVAGTGDDHTEAFF.

The V gene is TRBV7-9, the J gene TRBJ2-1; D is undetermined. CDR1 is SEHNR and CDR2 is FQNEAQ in the germline V gene (reference sequence). V lost 4 bases to trimming and J lost 5 bases, with 15 bases between them. This CDR3 has 15 amino acids. DNA for the CDR3: TGTGCCAGCAGCTACCTTTCGACGGAGAACAATGAGCAGTTCTTC. Translation: CASSYLSTENNEQFF. The whole variable domain, filled in from reference TRBV7-9 and TRBJ2-1, reads DTGVSQNPRHKITKRGQNVTFRCDPISEHNRLYWYRQTLGQGPEFLTYFQNEAQLEKSRLLSDRFSAERPKGSFSTLEIQRTEQGDSAMYLCASSYLSTENNEQFFGPGTRLTVL.

The chain recombines TRBV14 with TRBJ2-2; D call uncertain. Trimming cost V 4 bases and J 1 base, with 10 bases left between them. This CDR3 has 15 amino acids. Germline V gene lookup returns CDR1 SGHDN and CDR2 FVKESK. The CDR3 DNA is TGTGCCAGCAGCCGCAGGACGGTGAACACCGGGGAGCTGTTTTTT. Translation gives CASSRRTVNTGELFF.

This sequence joins TRBV29-1 and TRBJ1-2, with TRBD1 as a possible D gene (6 bases). V was trimmed by 4 bases and J by 2 bases, leaving 11 bases between them. Germline values: CDR1 SQVTM, CDR2 ANQGSEA. The length of the CDR3 is 13 residues. DNA of the CDR3: TGCAGCGTTGGGGAAGGACAGAACTATGGCTACACCTTC. It encodes CSVGEGQNYGYTF.

By proportion, this clone is medium-sized (0.01 to 0.1%). The chain combines TRBV7-9 with TRBJ2-7; D gene unclear. The CDR3 loop spans 11 amino acids. Germline V gives CDR1 SEHNR, CDR2 FQNEAQ (reference sequence). Trimming removed 5 bases at V and 3 bases at J, with 5 bases between. In DNA form, the CDR3 reads TGTGCCAGCAGCGTTAACTACGAGCAGTACTTC. Protein: CASSVNYEQYF.

This chain uses TRBV27 with TRBJ1-6; TRBD1 might be the D (5 bases). V lost 5 bases and J 6 bases, leaving 20 bases between the germline ends. Germline V gene lookup returns CDR1 MNHEY and CDR2 SMNVEV (reference sequence). This CDR3 region has 17 residues. In DNA form, the CDR3 reads TGTGCCAGCAGTCTGTACGGGACCCTGGGGGTTAATTCACCCCTCCACTTT. This sequence encodes CASSLYGTLGVNSPLHF.

CDR3 sequence (DNA): TGTGCCAGCAGTTTACGGATGACAGGGTCTTATGGCTACACCTTC. It codes for CASSLRMTGSYGYTF. The genes are TRBV27 and TRBJ1-2; 7 nucleotides line up with TRBD1. The germline gives CDR1 MNHEY, CDR2 SMNVEV (reference sequence). The trim removed 2 bases at V and 5 bases at J, leaving 8 bases unmatched. The CDR3 extends over 15 amino acids.

This clone was observed a few times. The rearrangement uses TRBV4-1 and TRBJ2-5, with 9 bases lining up with TRBD2. Germline V gene sequence: CDR1 MGHRA, CDR2 YSYEKL. After removal of 0 bases from V and 2 bases from J, the junction contained 10 bases not matched to a gene. The CDR3 extends over 18 amino acids. The CDR3 sequence is CASSQDHGSGGRQETQYF. CDR3 coding DNA: TGCGCCAGCAGCCAAGATCATGGTAGCGGGGGCCGACAAGAGACCCAGTACTTC.

The chain combines TRBV5-1 with TRBJ1-2; a possible D gene is TRBD1 (6 bases). V dropped 5 bases and J dropped 7 bases, with 15 bases sitting between them. CDR3 length: 13 amino acids. The germline V gene encodes CDR1 SGHRS and CDR2 YFSETQ. CDR3: CASRPYREGGYTF. Here the CDR3 DNA reads TGCGCCAGCAGGCCCTACAGGGAAGGTGGCTACACCTTC.

The chain carries TRBV5-1 and TRBJ2-3, with 12 bases that match TRBD2. CDR1 SGHRS and CDR2 YFSETQ come from the germline V gene. The J segment lost 4 bases and the V segment lost 1 base, leaving 7 bases of the junction unmatched. The CDR3 spans 17 residues. The chain's CDR3 is CASSLNPSGGAADTQYF. DNA for the CDR3: TGCGCCAGCAGCTTGAATCCTAGCGGGGGGGCCGCAGATACGCAGTATTTT.

This clone has just a few counts. The V gene is TRBV5-1, the J gene TRBJ1-1; D gene ambiguous. The ends were cut back, 0 bases at V and 1 base at J, with 7 bases in the middle. Looked up from germline, CDR1 is SGHRS and CDR2 is YFSETQ. This CDR3 is 14 amino acids long. For the CDR3, the DNA is TGCGCCAGCAGCTTGGCAACTGGGAACACTGAAGCTTTCTTT. Protein: CASSLATGNTEAFF.